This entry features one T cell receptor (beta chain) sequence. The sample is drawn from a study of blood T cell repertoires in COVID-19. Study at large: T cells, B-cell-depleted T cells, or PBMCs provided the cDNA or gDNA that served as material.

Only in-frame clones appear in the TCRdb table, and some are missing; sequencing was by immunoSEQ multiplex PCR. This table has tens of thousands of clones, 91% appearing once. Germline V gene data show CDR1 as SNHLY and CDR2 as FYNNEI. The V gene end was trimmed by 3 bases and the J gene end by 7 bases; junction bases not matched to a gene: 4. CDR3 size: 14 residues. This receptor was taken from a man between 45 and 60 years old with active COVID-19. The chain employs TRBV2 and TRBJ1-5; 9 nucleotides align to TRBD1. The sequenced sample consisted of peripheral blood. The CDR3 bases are TGTGCCAGCAGTGAGGGACAGGGCGAACAGCCCCAGCATTTT. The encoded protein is CASSEGQGEQPQHF.